One and the same sample provided the 15 T cell receptor beta chains below, sequenced in a study of vaccination effects on CD4 cells after COVID-19. With the ViraFEST assay, the study expanded antigen-specific CD4+ T cells using viral peptide pools, then sequenced them. Following culture for roughly 10 days, CD4+ T cells were isolated. Recipients of the vaccine had no prior SARS-CoV-2 infection and negative nucleocapsid antibodies. Their antigen targets remain unknown. Assay used: immunoSEQ multiplex PCR; TCRdb lists only in-frame clones, some missing. The profile shows 55,000 to 75,000 clones, roughly three quarters of them singletons. Here the sequenced sample was CD4+ T cells from PBMCs cultured with HCoV-NL63 spike peptides, taken before COVID-19 vaccination. These receptors all come from a human donor who received a COVID-19 vaccine.

J is TRBJ1-6 and V is TRBV12-3 or TRBV12-4, with D hard to call. The CDR3 has 13 amino acids. Trimming cost V 4 bases and J 12 bases, with 13 bases left between them. The CDR3 region has the DNA TGTGCCAGCAGTTACGGACCGATTAAACCCCTCCACTTT. Its protein is CASSYGPIKPLHF.

This chain links TRBV7-9 with TRBJ2-1; 12 bases are a match to TRBD2. The CDR3 spans 15 residues. Germline V gene lookup returns CDR1 SEHNR and CDR2 FQNEAQ (reference sequence). V shed 9 bases and J 6 bases; nucleotides not matched to a gene: 9. The chain's CDR3 is CASGTGTSGLNEQFF. CDR3 DNA sequence: TGTGCCAGTGGAACCGGGACTAGCGGGCTCAATGAGCAGTTCTTC.

The V gene is TRBV12-3 or TRBV12-4, the J gene TRBJ1-5; 8 bases map to TRBD1. V dropped 4 bases and J dropped 7; count of bases not matched to a gene: 3. The CDR3 is 13 residues long. The CDR3 bases are TGTGCCAGCAGTTACAGGGGGGTCCAGCCCCAGCATTTT. The encoded protein is CASSYRGVQPQHF.

The rearrangement links TRBV5-3 to TRBJ1-5, with TRBD1 matching over 7 bases. TRBV5-3 is placed among ORFs of uncertain function. This CDR3 contains 19 residues. J gave up 2 bases and V 2 bases, and 16 bases lay outside the gene matches. CDR3 sequence reads: CARSFEARGKVPGNQPQHF. The CDR3 bases are TGTGCCAGAAGCTTCGAGGCCAGGGGGAAAGTTCCGGGCAATCAGCCCCAGCATTTT.

The chain carries TRBV4-3 and TRBJ2-3; D remains unclear. Germline loops: CDR1 LGHNA, CDR2 YSLEER. V gave up 1 base and J gave up 4 bases, with 12 bases separating them. There are 15 residues in the CDR3. The CDR3 sequence: CASSQGTTTADTQYF. CDR3 in DNA: TGCGCCAGCAGCCAAGGCACGACGACGGCAGATACGCAGTATTTT.

This clone was recorded only once. The chain employs TRBV7-3 and TRBJ2-1; 11 positions agree with TRBD2. The germline CDR1 and CDR2 sequences are SGHTA and FQGTGA. The ends lost 5 bases at V and 7 bases at J; junction bases unmatched: 7. CDR3 length: 15 residues. CDR3 residues: CASSSVGLAVNEQFF. CDR3 in DNA: TGTGCCAGCAGCAGCGTGGGACTAGCGGTAAATGAGCAGTTCTTC.

This clone was detected a few times. This CDR3 is CASSPYATGDNEQFF. The CDR3 region has the DNA TGCGCCAGCAGCCCATATGCTACAGGGGACAATGAGCAGTTCTTC. The chain uses TRBV4-1 and TRBJ2-1, with 7 bases lining up with TRBD1. Germline values: CDR1 MGHRA, CDR2 YSYEKL. The CDR3 loop spans 15 amino acids. V shed 4 bases and J 5 bases; nucleotides not matched to a gene: 8.

CDR3 in DNA: TGTGCCAGCATTGAACCCGGGACAGTGAACTACGAGCAGTACGTC. It is translated as CASIEPGTVNYEQYV. The chain uses TRBV6-1 and TRBJ2-7, with 7 bases aligning to TRBD1. CDR1 MNHNS and CDR2 SASEGT come from the germline V gene. This CDR3 region has 15 residues.

The chain carries TRBV3-1 (or the pseudogene TRBV3-2) and TRBJ2-6; D gene ambiguous. Trimming stripped 2 bases from V and 1 base from J, with 6 bases between. CDR3 length: 15 residues. Per the germline V gene, CDR1 is LGHDT and CDR2 is YNNKEL (reference sequence). The CDR3 DNA reads TGTGCCAGCAGCCAACTTGGTTCTGGGGCCAACGTCCTGACTTTC. Encoded protein: CASSQLGSGANVLTF.

The V call is TRBV29-1, the J call TRBJ1-4; TRBD1 might be the D (6 bases). Germline V gene data show CDR1 as SQVTM and CDR2 as ANQGSEA. Trimming took 4 bases from V and 4 from J, leaving 13 bases between them. CDR3 length: 14 amino acids. The CDR3 spells CSVGDTGFNEKLFF. CDR3 coding DNA: TGCAGCGTTGGGGACACAGGCTTTAATGAAAAACTGTTTTTT.

This clone appeared a few times. The chain links TRBV10-1 to TRBJ1-1; D is perhaps TRBD1 (6 bases). V was pared by 4 bases and J by 5 bases, with 17 bases between. Germline V gives CDR1 WNHNN, CDR2 SYGVQD (reference sequence). This CDR3 spans 15 amino acids. The CDR3 sequence: CASSVGQGKGTEAFF. The CDR3 region has the DNA TGCGCCAGCAGTGTTGGGCAGGGGAAAGGAACTGAAGCTTTCTTT.

DNA of the CDR3: TGCGCCAGCAGCTCCCGGGGAGGCAGGGCCTCTAATAACTATGGCTACACCTTC. Translation gives CASSSRGGRASNNYGYTF. The chain links TRBV5-1 to TRBJ1-2, with D possibly TRBD1 on 5 matching bases. CDR1 and CDR2 (germline): SGHRS, YFSETQ. V gave up 3 bases and J gave up 1 base, with 22 bases separating them. The CDR3 extends over 18 amino acids.

The CDR3 reads CASSYGPKTSDYEQYV. The CDR3 DNA is TGTGCCAGCAGTTACGGACCAAAGACTAGCGACTACGAGCAGTACGTC. The V gene is TRBV6-2 or TRBV6-3, the J gene TRBJ2-7; TRBD2 matches 8 bases. This CDR3 is built from 16 residues. Germline V gene data show CDR1 as MNHEY and CDR2 as SVGEGT. Unmatched junction bases numbered 9, after V lost 2 bases and J lost 3 bases.

The rearrangement links TRBV27 to TRBJ1-2; D uncertain. Germline V gene sequence: CDR1 MNHEY, CDR2 SMNVEV (reference sequence). Trimming shortened V by 5 bases and J by 1 base, and 14 bases separated the two germline ends. The CDR3 is 15 amino acids. As DNA, the CDR3 is TGTGCCAGCAGTCCATCCTTCAGAGATAACTATGGCTACACCTTC. Protein product: CASSPSFRDNYGYTF.

For this clone: One end of the junction fails to match germline, which may point to a read error. The V call is TRBV28, the J call TRBJ1-2; D not certain. Germline V gene lookup returns CDR1 MDHEN and CDR2 SYDVKM. CDR3 length: 13 residues. The CDR3 DNA follows: TGTGCCACCAGTTTTGGGGTGGGCTATGGCTACACCTTC. Its protein is CATSFGVGYGYTF.